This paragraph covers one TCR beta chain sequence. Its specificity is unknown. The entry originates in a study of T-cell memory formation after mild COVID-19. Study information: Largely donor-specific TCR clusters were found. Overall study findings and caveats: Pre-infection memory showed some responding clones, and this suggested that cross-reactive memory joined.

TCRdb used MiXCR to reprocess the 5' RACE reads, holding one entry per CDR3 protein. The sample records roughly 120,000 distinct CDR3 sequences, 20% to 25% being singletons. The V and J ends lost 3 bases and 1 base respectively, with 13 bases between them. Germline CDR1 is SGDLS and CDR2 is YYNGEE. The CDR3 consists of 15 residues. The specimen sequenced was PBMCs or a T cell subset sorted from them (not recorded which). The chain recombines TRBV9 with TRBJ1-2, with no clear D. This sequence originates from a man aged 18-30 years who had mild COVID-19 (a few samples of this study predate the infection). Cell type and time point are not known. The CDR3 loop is CASSAIPTDNYGYTF. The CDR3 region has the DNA TGTGCCAGCAGCGCGATCCCGACGGATAACTATGGCTACACCTTC.